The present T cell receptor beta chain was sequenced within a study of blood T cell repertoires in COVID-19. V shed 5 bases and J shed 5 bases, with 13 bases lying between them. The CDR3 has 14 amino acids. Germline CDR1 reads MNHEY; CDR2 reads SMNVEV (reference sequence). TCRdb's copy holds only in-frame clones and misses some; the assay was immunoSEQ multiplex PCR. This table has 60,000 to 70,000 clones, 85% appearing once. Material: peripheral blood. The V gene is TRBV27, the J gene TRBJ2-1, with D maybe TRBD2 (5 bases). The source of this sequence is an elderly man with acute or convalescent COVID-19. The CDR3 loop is CASSLMDGNNEQFF. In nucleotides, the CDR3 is TGTGCCAGCAGTCTGATGGACGGGAACAATGAGCAGTTCTTC.